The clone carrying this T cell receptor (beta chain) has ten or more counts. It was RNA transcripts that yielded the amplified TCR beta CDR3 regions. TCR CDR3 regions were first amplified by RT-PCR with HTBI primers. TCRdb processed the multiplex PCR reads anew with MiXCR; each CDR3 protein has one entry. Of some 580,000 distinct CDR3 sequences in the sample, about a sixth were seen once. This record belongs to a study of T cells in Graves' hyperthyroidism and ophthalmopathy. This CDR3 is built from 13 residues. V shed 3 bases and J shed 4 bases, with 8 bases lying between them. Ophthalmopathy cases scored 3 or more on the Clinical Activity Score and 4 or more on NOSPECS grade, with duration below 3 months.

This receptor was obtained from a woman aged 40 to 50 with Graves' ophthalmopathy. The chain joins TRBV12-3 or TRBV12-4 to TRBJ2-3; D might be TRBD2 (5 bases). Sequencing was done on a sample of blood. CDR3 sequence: CASSLTEADTQYF. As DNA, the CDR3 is TGTGCCAGCAGTTTGACGGAGGCAGATACGCAGTATTTT.